The TCR beta chain described here comes from a study of shared clonotypes between healthy human individuals. This clone was picked up a small number of times. The junction shows a germline mismatch at one end, possibly a read error. The CDR3 contains 14 residues. In germline, CDR1 is SNHLY, CDR2 FYNNEI. Clones were read by immunoSEQ multiplex PCR, and TCRdb kept only the in-frame ones, dropping some. The sample carries over 400,000 clones, about 96% recorded once. The chain couples TRBV2 to TRBJ2-7, with 8 positions matching TRBD2. The receptor comes from a woman in her twenties or thirties in good health. The sequenced material came from naive CD4+ T cells sorted from blood. The subset here: CD45RA+ positively selected. This CDR3 is CANSGAGVSYEQYF. The DNA of the CDR3 is TGTGCCAACAGTGGAGCGGGGGTCTCCTACGAGCAGTACTTC.